This note documents a single TCR beta chain sequence. The data derive from a study of somatic mutations in cytotoxic T cells in rheumatoid arthritis. Only in-frame clones appear in the TCRdb table, and some are missing; sequencing was by immunoSEQ multiplex PCR. The sample contains 27,000 or so clones, 70% to 90% of which appear only once. Sequences were obtained from CD8+ T cells sorted from blood. This sequence was found in an adult with rheumatoid arthritis.

CDR3 region: CASSLTTSRGHEQYF. The DNA of the CDR3 is TGTGCCAGCAGCTTAACTACCTCTCGAGGGCACGAGCAGTACTTC. The chain carries TRBV7-9 and TRBJ2-7; tentative D call: TRBD2 (5 bases). Germline V gene lookup returns CDR1 SEHNR and CDR2 FQNEAQ (reference sequence). The V end lost 2 bases, the J end lost 5 bases, and 16 bases lay between the germline ends. This CDR3 comprises 15 residues.